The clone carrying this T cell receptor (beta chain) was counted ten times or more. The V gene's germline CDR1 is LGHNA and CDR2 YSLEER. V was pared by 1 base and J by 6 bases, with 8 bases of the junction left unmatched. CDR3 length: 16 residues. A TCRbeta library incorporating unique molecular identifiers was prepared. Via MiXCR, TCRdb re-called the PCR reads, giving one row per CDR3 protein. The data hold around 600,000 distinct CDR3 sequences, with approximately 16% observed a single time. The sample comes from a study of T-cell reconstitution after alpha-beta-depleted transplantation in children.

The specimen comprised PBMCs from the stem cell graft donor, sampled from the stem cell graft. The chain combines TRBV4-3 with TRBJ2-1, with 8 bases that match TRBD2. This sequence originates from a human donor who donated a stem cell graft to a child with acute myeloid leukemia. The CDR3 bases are TGCGCCAGCAGCCAAGGTCCTAGCGGGTTCTTCAATGAGCAGTTCTTC. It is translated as CASSQGPSGFFNEQFF.